Listed here are 24 T cell receptor beta chains from one sample, sequenced in a study of regulatory T cells in long-lasting Graves disease. Construction of TCR beta libraries relied on iRepertoire HTBI primers and on Arm-PCR targeting CDR3 regions. MiXCR was run by TCRdb on the multiplex PCR reads, yielding one entry per CDR3 protein. The profile covers roughly 450,000 distinct CDR3 sequences, with 23% appearing a single time and 26% taken by the ten largest. Time point reported: persistent/refractory GD, antithyroid drugs over 5 years with positive TRAb. From RNA extracted from PBMCs, the TCR library was made. The material sequenced was peripheral blood mononuclear cells (PBMCs), taken when the disease was refractory, from a patient treated with antithyroid drugs. The source is a female donor with Graves disease.

This clonotype turned up a few times. The chain recombines TRBV6-1 with TRBJ1-1; D is ambiguous. The CDR3 spans 17 residues. Germline lookup yields CDR1 MNHNS and CDR2 SASEGT. The V end lost 7 bases, the J end lost 4 bases, and 25 bases lay between the germline ends. The CDR3, as DNA: TGTGCCAGCACAAAACTCCCGAGACTGGTATCTAGCACTGAAGCTTTCTTT. It encodes CASTKLPRLVSSTEAFF.

This clonotype was observed many times. The chain recombines TRBV24-1 with TRBJ1-1, with D tentatively TRBD1 (5 bases). CDR1 is KGHDR, CDR2 SFDVKD, per germline. CDR3 length: 13 amino acids. V dropped 9 bases and J dropped 1 base, with 11 bases sitting between them. The CDR3 nucleotides are TGTGCCACCCGACTCCAGGGGAACACTGAAGCTTTCTTT. It translates to CATRLQGNTEAFF.

This clonotype has at least ten counts. The chain combines TRBV11-2 with TRBJ1-1; no reliable D call. Germline CDR1 SGHAT, CDR2 FQNNGV. The germline V and J ends were trimmed by 5 bases and 10 bases, with 20 bases remaining between them. There are 14 residues in the CDR3. In DNA, the CDR3 is TGTGCCAGCAGCCCCGTTAACTTTTTGGTCCCAGCTTTCTTT. It yields the protein CASSPVNFLVPAFF.

This clonotype came up a few times. This chain uses TRBV19 with TRBJ2-7, with a weak D call TRBD1 (6 bases). V dropped 6 bases and J dropped 0 bases, with 12 bases sitting between them. CDR3 size: 14 residues. Germline V gives CDR1 LNHDA, CDR2 SQIVND (reference sequence). This CDR3 reads CASREDSRSYEQYF. The DNA of the CDR3 is TGTGCCAGTAGAGAGGACAGCCGCTCCTACGAGCAGTACTTC.

The rearrangement links TRBV20-1 to TRBJ2-5; D is perhaps TRBD1 or TRBD2 (5 bases each). Trimming pared 3 bases from V and 7 bases from J, leaving 21 bases between. CDR1 DFQATT and CDR2 SNEGSKA come from the germline V gene (reference sequence). The CDR3 covers 15 residues. This chain's CDR3 is CSARGRGNDFATQYF. The CDR3 region has the DNA TGCAGTGCTAGGGGACGGGGTAATGATTTTGCGACCCAGTACTTC.

This clonotype has ten or more counts. V and J are TRBV7-2 and TRBJ1-1, with a tentative D call TRBD1 (5 bases). Trimming took 5 bases from V and 0 from J, leaving 10 bases between them. Germline loops: CDR1 SGHTA, CDR2 FQGNSA. The CDR3 length is 14 residues. CDR3 protein: CASSQGTVNTEAFF. Here the CDR3 DNA reads TGTGCCAGCAGCCAAGGGACGGTGAACACTGAAGCTTTCTTT.

For this clonotype: It may be a read error: a sequence one base away is much more abundant. The chain recombines TRBV2 with TRBJ2-4, with a possible D match to TRBD1 (5 bases). The CDR3 is 16 residues long. CDR1 and CDR2 (germline): SNHLY, FYNNEI. The CDR3 loop is CAGSDQGPLAKNIQYF. CDR3 DNA sequence: TGTGCCGGCAGTGATCAGGGCCCTTTAGCCAAAAACATTCAGTACTTC. The variable domain in full, with the rest retrieved from reference TRBV2 and TRBJ2-4, is EPEVTQTPSHQVTQMGQEVILRCVPISNHLYFYWYRQILGQKVEFLVSFYNNEISEKSEIFDDQFSVERPDGSNFTLKIRSTKLEDSAMYFCAGSDQGPLAKNIQYFGAGTRLSVL.

Of note for this clonotype: At one boundary the junction diverges from the germline segment, which might be a read error. The V call is TRBV20-1, the J call TRBJ1-5; D unresolved. The CDR3 has 14 residues. CDR1 is DFQATT, CDR2 SNEGSKA, per germline (reference sequence). The CDR3 sequence: CSARDGLSNRPQHF. The CDR3 DNA sequence: TGCAGTGCTAGAGATGGGCTAAGCAATCGGCCCCAGCATTTT.

The rearrangement links TRBV6-1 to TRBJ2-7, with unresolved D. This CDR3 contains 14 residues. V lost 7 bases and J 3 bases, leaving 16 bases between the germline ends. The V gene's germline CDR1 is MNHNS and CDR2 SASEGT. CDR3 loop: CASNIEDQNYEQYF. As DNA, the CDR3 is TGTGCCAGCAACATCGAGGATCAAAACTACGAGCAGTACTTC.

The rearrangement uses TRBV5-1 and TRBJ2-1; 16 bases are shared with TRBD2. After removal of 3 bases from V and 8 bases from J, the junction contained 5 bases not matched to a gene. Germline V gene lookup returns CDR1 SGHRS and CDR2 YFSETQ. The CDR3 is 16 residues long. The CDR3 coding sequence is TGCGCCAGCAGCTCAGGGACTAGCGGGAGGGTGGATGAGCAGTTCTTC. Its protein is CASSSGTSGRVDEQFF. Based on the CDR3 plus reference TRBV5-1 and TRBJ2-1, the full variable domain is KAGVTQTPRYLIKTRGQQVTLSCSPISGHRSVSWYQQTPGQGLQFLFEYFSETQRNKGNFPGRFSGRQFSNSRSEMNVSTLELGDSALYLCASSSGTSGRVDEQFFGPGTRLTVL.

The V call is TRBV6-2 or TRBV6-3, the J call TRBJ2-2, with 7 positions matching TRBD1. Trimming at V came to 5 bases and at J to 6 bases, leaving 6 bases not matched to a gene. This CDR3 region has 14 residues. Per germline, CDR1 MNHEY and CDR2 SVGEGT. CDR3 sequence reads: CASSADRVPGELFF. Written as DNA, the CDR3 is TGTGCCAGCAGTGCTGACAGGGTCCCCGGGGAGCTGTTTTTT.

The chain recombines TRBV6-5 with TRBJ1-5, with D possibly being TRBD1 (5 bases). There are 15 residues in the CDR3. Per germline, CDR1 MNHEY and CDR2 SVGAGI. V was cut by 2 bases and J by 6 bases, with 14 bases left in between. The CDR3 region is CASSYPGGAGQPQHF. In DNA form, the CDR3 reads TGTGCCAGCAGTTACCCCGGGGGAGCCGGTCAGCCCCAGCATTTT.

The table lists this clonotype with many counts. V is TRBV10-3 and J is TRBJ2-6; 10 bases agree with TRBD2. CDR1 and CDR2 (germline): ENHRY, SYGVKD. This CDR3 has 16 residues. V shed 9 bases, J shed 0 bases, and the junction held 5 bases outside the gene matches. The CDR3 bases are TGTGCCATAGGGACTAGCGTAAACTCTGGGGCCAACGTCCTGACTTTC. Amino acids: CAIGTSVNSGANVLTF.

Ten or more counts support this clonotype. The chain carries TRBV7-2 and TRBJ2-7, with D perhaps matching TRBD1 or TRBD2 (6 bases each). V shed 3 bases and J shed 4 bases, with 13 bases lying between them. The CDR3 is 14 residues long. Germline CDR1 and CDR2: SGHTA and FQGNSA. CDR3 residues: CASSFGGVGYEQYF. The CDR3, as DNA: TGTGCCAGCAGCTTCGGGGGCGTCGGATACGAGCAGTACTTC.

Only a few counts were recorded for this clonotype. The chain employs TRBV29-1 and TRBJ1-3; D not resolved. Germline CDR1 is SQVTM and CDR2 is ANQGSEA. Trimming cost V 6 bases and J 2 bases, with 14 bases left between them. This CDR3 contains 14 residues. The DNA for the CDR3 is TGCAGCGTCGCCCCAAGGGTAACTGGAAACACCATATATTTT. It translates to CSVAPRVTGNTIYF. Looking up the rest from reference TRBV29-1 and TRBJ1-3 gives the full variable domain: SAVISQKPSRDICQRGTSLTIQCQVDSQVTMMFWYRQQPGQSLTLIATANQGSEATYESGFVIDKFPISRPNLTFSTLTVSNMSPEDSSIYLCSVAPRVTGNTIYFGEGSWLTVV.

There are many counts of this clonotype. The CDR3 nucleotides read TGTGCCAGCAGTACACTCCCCGGGACAGAGGGTATTCAGCCCCAGCATTTT. Residues: CASSTLPGTEGIQPQHF. The chain links TRBV6-1 to TRBJ1-5, with 7 bases identical to TRBD1. Germline trimming cut 5 bases from V and 6 bases from J; bases unmatched to any gene: 16. This CDR3 spans 17 amino acids. Germline V lookup: CDR1 MNHNS, CDR2 SASEGT.

Concerning this clonotype: It is likely a read error, because the conserved phenylalanine at the end of the CDR3 is missing. CDR3 sequence (DNA): TGTGCCAGCAGTTACTCGGGATCCCCTGGAAACACCATATATCTT. It specifies CASSYSGSPGNTIYL. This chain joins TRBV6-2 or TRBV6-3 and TRBJ1-3; no definite D call. The CDR3 runs 15 residues. V lost 0 bases, J lost 2 bases, and 8 bases lay in between. Germline CDR1 MNHEY, CDR2 SVGEGT.

There are a few counts of this clonotype. This sequence joins TRBV25-1 and TRBJ1-1; D is perhaps TRBD1 (5 bases). With 8 bases removed from V and 2 bases from J, the gap between germline ends came to 12 bases. The CDR3 consists of 13 residues. Germline CDR1 is MGHDK and CDR2 is SYGVNS. The chain's CDR3 is CASAGFDNTEAFF. DNA of the CDR3: TGTGCCAGCGCAGGGTTTGACAACACTGAAGCTTTCTTT.

This clonotype was observed a few times. V gene TRBV10-1 combines with J gene TRBJ2-1, with D perhaps matching TRBD2 (5 bases). V was cut by 2 bases and J by 0 bases, with 14 bases left in between. CDR3 size: 17 residues. The germline gives CDR1 WNHNN, CDR2 SYGVQD (reference sequence). CDR3 loop: CASSEKTADSSYNEQFF. CDR3 nucleotide sequence: TGCGCCAGCAGTGAGAAAACAGCGGATAGCTCCTACAATGAGCAGTTCTTC.

This chain uses TRBV20-1 with TRBJ1-1; maybe TRBD1 (5 bases). V dropped 5 bases and J dropped 4 bases, with 14 bases sitting between them. The CDR3 is 13 residues long. Germline V gene sequence: CDR1 DFQATT, CDR2 SNEGSKA (reference sequence). The CDR3 coding sequence is TGCAGTGCTGGGCCGGGACGGTCCACTGAAGCTTTCTTT. Protein product: CSAGPGRSTEAFF.

This chain connects TRBV20-1 to TRBJ2-4; weak D call: TRBD1 (6 bases). The CDR3 is 12 residues long. Trimming removed 5 bases from V and 7 bases from J, with 12 bases in between. Germline CDR1 reads DFQATT; CDR2 reads SNEGSKA (reference sequence). CDR3 amino acids: CSAGTPENIQYF. CDR3 sequence (DNA): TGCAGTGCTGGGACACCAGAGAACATTCAGTACTTC.

In its sample, this clonotype was seen a few times. The chain employs TRBV5-1 and TRBJ2-3; 9 bases are shared with TRBD2. The CDR3 length is 14 residues. Germline CDR1 reads SGHRS; CDR2 reads YFSETQ. Germline trimming cut 7 bases from V and 4 bases from J; bases unmatched to any gene: 7. In DNA, the CDR3 is TGCGCCAGCTCCGGACTAGCGCGGGCAGATACGCAGTATTTT. Protein sequence: CASSGLARADTQYF.

About this clonotype: As the CDR3 is not closed by the conserved phenylalanine or tryptophan, this likely results from a read error. The chain has TRBV5-8 and TRBJ1-2; 8 bases match TRBD1. The J segment lost 4 bases and the V segment lost 4 bases, leaving 12 bases of the junction unmatched. Germline V gene lookup returns CDR1 SGHTS and CDR2 YDEGEE. The CDR3 is 16 amino acids. Here the CDR3 DNA reads TGTGCCAGCAGCCAGGGGGCGCGGCGTATTTCCTATGGCTACACCCTC. Residues: CASSQGARRISYGYTL.

This clonotype appeared many times. The chain has TRBV28 and TRBJ2-7; no definite D call. CDR3 length equals 13 residues. The germline V gene encodes CDR1 MDHEN and CDR2 SYDVKM. Trimming cost V 3 bases and J 0 bases, with 6 bases left between them. The CDR3 reads CASSLFSSYEQYF. The CDR3 DNA reads TGTGCCAGCAGTTTGTTCAGCTCCTACGAGCAGTACTTC.